These 19 T cell receptor beta chains originate from one sample sequenced in a study of sequential checkpoint blockade in melanoma (dated by TCRdb to the late 2010s). The library was produced with the immunoSEQ multiplex PCR assay. Held by TCRdb, this immuneACCESS table contains in-frame sequences only and omits some clones. Under half of the omission traces to an unresolved V gene where checked; the cause of the rest is unknown. Counted in this sample were 9,000 to 13,000 clones; around 69% of them appeared once. Of the sample, about 28% falls within the top ten clones. The sample's treatment or condition label, in plain terms: randomized to nivolumab then ipilimumab (arm A) or the reverse (arm B). The sequenced sample was CD8+ T cells sorted from blood (inferred from file names), obtained from a patient given nivolumab and ipilimumab in sequence. These TCRs come from a human donor with melanoma.

The V gene is TRBV7-9, the J gene TRBJ2-5, with D unclear. Germline CDR1 is SEHNR and CDR2 is FQNEAQ (reference sequence). The V end was cut by 5 bases, the J end by 4 bases, with 8 bases between. The CDR3 runs to 12 residues. The DNA of the CDR3 is TGTGCCAGCAGCGAAAAAGCAGAGACCCAGTACTTC. It yields the protein CASSEKAETQYF.

The genes are TRBV7-9 and TRBJ2-2; 10 positions agree with TRBD2. The trim removed 5 bases at V and 6 bases at J, leaving 12 bases unmatched. The CDR3 has 17 residues. Germline assignment: CDR1 SEHNR and CDR2 FQNEAQ (reference sequence). As DNA, the CDR3 is TGTGCCAGCAGCCGAGACCTAGCGGGGGTGCGAGCCGGGGAGCTGTTTTTT. Amino acid sequence: CASSRDLAGVRAGELFF.

CDR3 in DNA: TGCGCCAGCAGTGGGAGGCGGGGGGGCAGGGATACGCAGTATTTT. Its protein is CASSGRRGGRDTQYF. The J gene is TRBJ2-3, the V gene TRBV10-2; 9 nucleotides align to TRBD2. Germline-derived CDR1 and CDR2 are WSHSY and SAAADI. With 4 bases clipped from V and 6 bases from J, the junction kept 8 bases outside the gene matches. This CDR3 contains 15 residues.

The gene calls are TRBV29-1 and TRBJ2-7, with 7 bases identical to TRBD1. V dropped 4 bases and J dropped 2; count of bases not matched to a gene: 2. The germline gives CDR1 SQVTM, CDR2 ANQGSEA. The CDR3 totals 12 residues. CDR3 nucleotide sequence: TGCAGCGTTGTCCAGGGGGCCTACGAGCAGTACTTC. Translated: CSVVQGAYEQYF.

This clone is a singleton in its sample. The chain joins TRBV4-3 to TRBJ1-2, with 7 bases lining up with TRBD1. The CDR3 extends over 15 amino acids. CDR1 is LGHNA and CDR2 is YSLEER in the germline V gene. Trimming cost V 0 bases and J 8 bases; bases outside gene matches: 9. The CDR3 region has the DNA TGCGCCAGCAGCCAAGATGAACAGGGGCTGGACGGCTACACCTTC. This translates into CASSQDEQGLDGYTF.

The chain carries TRBV6-5 and TRBJ1-1, with 9 bases that match TRBD1. V gave up 6 bases and J gave up 1 base; unmatched junction bases: 3. CDR3 length: 14 residues. Germline values: CDR1 MNHEY, CDR2 SVGAGI. CDR3 sequence (DNA): TGTGCCAGCAGGTGGACAGGGGAGAACACTGAAGCTTTCTTT. Translated, it gives CASRWTGENTEAFF.

This chain joins TRBV11-2 and TRBJ2-2; 10 bases align to TRBD2. The germline gives CDR1 SGHAT, CDR2 FQNNGV. The CDR3 loop spans 16 amino acids. V lost 5 bases and J lost 2; bases outside the gene matches: 5. The CDR3: CASSQGLADNTGELFF. As DNA, the CDR3 is TGTGCCAGCAGCCAAGGACTAGCGGACAACACCGGGGAGCTGTTTTTT.

This rearrangement joins TRBV19 to TRBJ2-5, with 8 positions matching TRBD2. Germline V gene lookup returns CDR1 LNHDA and CDR2 SQIVND (reference sequence). CDR3 length: 16 residues. J gave up 4 bases and V 3 bases, and 10 bases lay outside the gene matches. In DNA, the CDR3 is TGTGCCAGTAGTATGGTCGGGGGGGCCTACCGAGAGACCCAGTACTTC. Translation: CASSMVGGAYRETQYF.

The chain has TRBV10-3 and TRBJ2-3; 13 nucleotides align to TRBD2. Germline-derived CDR1 and CDR2 are ENHRY and SYGVKD. The CDR3 length is 14 residues. The V segment lost 6 bases and the J segment 9 bases; nucleotides outside the gene matches: 6. The CDR3 is CAISAGLAGDTQYF. The CDR3 nucleotides are TGTGCCATCAGCGCCGGACTAGCGGGGGACACGCAGTATTTT.

This clone was observed once. The chain combines TRBV18 with TRBJ1-6, with TRBD1 as a possible D gene (6 bases). CDR1 is KGHSH and CDR2 is LQKENI in the germline V gene. Trimming left V 3 bases short and J 7 bases short, with 19 bases between. The CDR3 runs 17 residues. This chain's CDR3 is CASSPSWDTPGNSPLHF. DNA of the CDR3: TGTGCCAGCTCACCTTCGTGGGACACCCCCGGGAATTCACCCCTCCACTTT.

The rearrangement links TRBV5-6 to TRBJ2-7, with TRBD1 matching 10 bases. The J segment lost 2 bases and the V segment lost 4 bases, leaving 6 bases of the junction unmatched. Germline assignment: CDR1 SGHDT and CDR2 YYEEEE. The CDR3 runs to 15 residues. CDR3 coding DNA: TGTGCCAGCAGCCCGATAGGACAGGGGGCCTACGAGCAGTACTTC. Protein sequence: CASSPIGQGAYEQYF.

Of note for this clone: Only one base separates this from a far larger clonotype, so it likely reflects a read error. The same CDR3 arises from other DNA sequences in this sample as well. This sequence joins TRBV7-8 and TRBJ2-5; possible D gene TRBD1, 6 bases. This CDR3 has 13 residues. V was shortened by 6 bases and J by 2 bases, with 10 bases between the two germline ends. Germline assignment: CDR1 SGHVS and CDR2 FQNEAQ. The CDR3 here is CASSQDRQETQYF. CDR3 in DNA: TGTGCCAGCAGTCAGGACAGACAAGAGACCCAGTACTTC. Full variable domain (remainder filled in from reference TRBV7-8 and TRBJ2-5): GAGVSQSPRYKVAKRGQDVALRCDPISGHVSLFWYQQALGQGPEFLTYFQNEAQLDKSGLPSDRFFAERPEGSVSTLKIQRTQQEDSAVYLCASSQDRQETQYFGPGTRLLVL.

This chain's CDR3 is CASSQRAGGKNIQYF. The CDR3 coding sequence is TGCGCCAGCAGCCAGAGAGCGGGGGGGAAAAACATTCAGTACTTC. This chain connects TRBV4-3 to TRBJ2-4; 10 bases are shared with TRBD2. This CDR3 is 15 amino acids long. Trimming cost V 3 bases and J 4 bases; bases outside gene matches: 3. CDR1 is LGHNA and CDR2 is YSLEER in the germline V gene.

The chain carries TRBV2 and TRBJ2-1, with D perhaps TRBD2 (5 bases). The V and J ends lost 6 bases and 6 bases respectively, with 9 bases between them. There are 12 residues in the CDR3. CDR1 and CDR2 (germline): SNHLY, FYNNEI. DNA for the CDR3: TGTGCCAGCAGGGACTGGAGCAATGAGCAGTTCTTC. It encodes CASRDWSNEQFF. Variable domain in full (rest from reference TRBV2 and TRBJ2-1): EPEVTQTPSHQVTQMGQEVILRCVPISNHLYFYWYRQILGQKVEFLVSFYNNEISEKSEIFDDQFSVERPDGSNFTLKIRSTKLEDSAMYFCASRDWSNEQFFGPGTRLTVL.

The J gene is TRBJ2-3, the V gene TRBV30, with D tentatively TRBD2 (6 bases). V was cut by 0 bases and J by 5 bases, with 12 bases left in between. This CDR3 has 14 residues. CDR1 and CDR2 from the germline V gene are GTSNPN and SVGIG (reference sequence). The CDR3 sequence: CAWSVGLGGDTQYF. CDR3 DNA: TGTGCCTGGAGTGTCGGACTCGGGGGAGATACGCAGTATTTT.

The rearrangement joins TRBV5-6 to TRBJ2-2; weak D call: TRBD2 (5 bases). The CDR3 runs to 17 residues. Germline values: CDR1 SGHDT, CDR2 YYEEEE. Trimming left V 4 bases short and J 0 bases short, with 16 bases between. The CDR3 is CASSPPPPRANTGELFF. The CDR3 DNA reads TGTGCCAGCAGCCCCCCTCCCCCGCGGGCGAACACCGGGGAGCTGTTTTTT.

As for this clone: A single base is all that separates this from a far larger clone, so a read error is likely. The V call is TRBV7-9, the J call TRBJ2-7; 7 bases fit TRBD1. The V gene's germline CDR1 is SEHNR and CDR2 FQNEAQ (reference sequence). This CDR3 comprises 13 residues. Losses at the gene ends were 7 bases for V and 2 bases for J; bases not matched to a gene: 5. CDR3 nucleotide sequence: TGTGCCAGCACCGGGACAGAGACCTACGAGCAGTACTTC. Translating gives CASTGTETYEQYF.

The chain combines TRBV5-1 with TRBJ2-1, with D possibly being TRBD2 (5 bases). Germline CDR1 is SGHRS and CDR2 is YFSETQ. CDR3 size: 14 residues. Deletions cut 0 bases from V and 8 bases from J, with 12 bases between. CDR3 residues: CASSLGASIYEQFF. The CDR3 DNA reads TGCGCCAGCAGCTTGGGGGCTAGCATCTATGAGCAGTTCTTC.

Only a few counts were recorded for this clone. The CDR3: CARSLESGTSGRVLTGELFF. CDR3 nucleotide sequence: TGTGCCAGAAGCTTGGAGAGCGGGACTAGCGGGAGGGTACTCACCGGGGAGCTGTTTTTT. The V gene is TRBV5-3, the J gene TRBJ2-2; 16 bases line up with TRBD2. TRBV5-3 is recorded as an ORF, its role being uncertain. J lost 4 bases, V lost 0 bases, and 9 bases had no gene match. The CDR3 is 20 amino acids.